The 31 T cell receptor beta chains presented below share a single source sample, sequenced in a study of early T cells in non-severe SARS-CoV-2 infection. TCRdb reprocessed the 5' RACE reads via MiXCR and lists one record per CDR3 protein. Of 65,000 to 70,000 distinct CDR3 sequences in the sample, 9.5% to 15% are singletons; the top ten hold about 1.7%. The sequenced sample was whole blood. These receptors were obtained from an adult who was a healthcare worker with PCR-confirmed SARS-CoV-2 infection or an uninfected control (not recorded which).

The table lists this clonotype with many counts. The gene calls are TRBV18 and TRBJ1-2, with TRBD1 matching over 7 bases. The CDR3 consists of 14 residues. Germline loops: CDR1 KGHSH, CDR2 LQKENI. Germline trimming cut 3 bases from V and 6 bases from J; bases unmatched to any gene: 7. In DNA, the CDR3 is TGTGCCAGCTCACCGAACAGGGGAGTTGATGGCTACACCTTC. Residues: CASSPNRGVDGYTF.

This clonotype has a count of ten or more. This chain uses TRBV20-1 with TRBJ1-6; D call uncertain. Trimming cost V 0 bases and J 0 bases, with 12 bases left between them. The CDR3 totals 17 residues. Germline lookup yields CDR1 DFQATT and CDR2 SNEGSKA (reference sequence). As DNA, the CDR3 is TGCAGTGCTAGAGACTTCGGCCGGAGCTCCTATAATTCACCCCTCCACTTT. Its protein is CSARDFGRSSYNSPLHF.

The chain employs TRBV12-3 or TRBV12-4 and TRBJ1-6; D gene ambiguous. V was pared by 7 bases and J by 7 bases, with 14 bases between. The CDR3 has 14 residues. CDR3 DNA: TGTGCCAGCAACCCTACGTTGGGGAATTCACCCCTCCACTTT. Protein sequence: CASNPTLGNSPLHF.

This clonotype was counted a few times. The chain is built from TRBV11-2 and TRBJ2-3; TRBD2 might be the D (5 bases). Germline CDR1 is SGHAT and CDR2 is FQNNGV. This CDR3 is 14 amino acids long. The V end was cut by 5 bases, the J end by 1 base, with 10 bases between. This CDR3 is CASSRAVGTDTQYF. The CDR3 nucleotides read TGTGCCAGCAGCCGAGCGGTTGGCACAGATACGCAGTATTTT.

This clonotype turned up a few times. The chain couples TRBV5-1 to TRBJ1-2; D uncertain. V lost 6 bases and J 4 bases, leaving 16 bases between the germline ends. This CDR3 is 14 amino acids long. Germline lookup yields CDR1 SGHRS and CDR2 YFSETQ. The CDR3 here is CASTAWARSYGYTF. The CDR3 nucleotides read TGCGCCAGCACAGCTTGGGCCAGATCCTATGGCTACACCTTC.

This clonotype was picked up many times. The chain carries TRBV20-1 and TRBJ2-3, with TRBD2 as a possible D gene (6 bases). Trimming removed 2 bases at V and 0 bases at J, with 12 bases between. This CDR3 has 15 amino acids. The germline gives CDR1 DFQATT, CDR2 SNEGSKA (reference sequence). The CDR3 here is CSARPKRASTDTQYF. CDR3 bases: TGCAGTGCTAGACCAAAGCGGGCTAGCACAGATACGCAGTATTTT.

The table lists this clonotype with many counts. This chain joins TRBV27 and TRBJ2-2; no firm D call. Germline lookup yields CDR1 MNHEY and CDR2 SMNVEV (reference sequence). The CDR3 totals 12 residues. Trimming cost V 3 bases and J 6 bases, with 5 bases left between them. CDR3 in DNA: TGTGCCAGCAGTTTTGGGGCCGGGGAGCTGTTTTTT. Encoded protein: CASSFGAGELFF.

This clonotype was recorded at least ten times. This chain links TRBV30 with TRBJ1-1, with D possibly matching TRBD1 (6 bases). The V and J ends lost 3 bases and 5 bases respectively, with 16 bases between them. Germline CDR1 reads GTSNPN; CDR2 reads SVGIG (reference sequence). This CDR3 contains 14 residues. CDR3 protein: CAWSQRGGSTEAFF. The CDR3 DNA follows: TGTGCCTGGAGCCAAAGAGGGGGAAGTACTGAAGCTTTCTTT.

The chain has TRBV2 and TRBJ1-1; a possible D gene is TRBD1 (5 bases). Germline values: CDR1 SNHLY, CDR2 FYNNEI. The length of the CDR3 is 14 residues. V was pared by 2 bases and J by 5 bases, with 12 bases between. In nucleotides, the CDR3 is TGTGCCAGCAGTGAATCCAGGGCGAATACTGAAGCTTTCTTT. Its translation: CASSESRANTEAFF. The full variable domain, its missing parts supplied by reference TRBV2 and TRBJ1-1, is EPEVTQTPSHQVTQMGQEVILRCVPISNHLYFYWYRQILGQKVEFLVSFYNNEISEKSEIFDDQFSVERPDGSNFTLKIRSTKLEDSAMYFCASSESRANTEAFFGQGTRLTVV.

This clonotype was detected a few times. The V call is TRBV5-1, the J call TRBJ2-1; D may be TRBD2 (7 bases). V was clipped by 3 bases and J by 6 bases, with 13 bases between them. The CDR3 is 14 amino acids. Germline CDR1 reads SGHRS; CDR2 reads YFSETQ. CDR3: CASSSGGQVNEQFF. In nucleotides, the CDR3 is TGCGCCAGCAGCTCGGGGGGCCAGGTCAATGAGCAGTTCTTC.

The sample holds many counts of this clonotype. This rearrangement joins TRBV6-5 to TRBJ1-5; possibly TRBD1 for D (5 bases). The CDR3 contains 13 residues. The V end lost 10 bases, the J end lost 6 bases, and 16 bases lay between the germline ends. Germline V gene sequence: CDR1 MNHEY, CDR2 SVGAGI. CDR3 amino acids: CATRARVGQPQHF. CDR3 in DNA: TGTGCCACCAGGGCAAGGGTAGGTCAGCCCCAGCATTTT.

This clonotype was found many times. The J gene is TRBJ2-2, the V gene TRBV24-1, with D uncertain. The CDR3 loop spans 14 amino acids. Germline assignment: CDR1 KGHDR and CDR2 SFDVKD. With 2 bases removed from V and 7 bases from J, the gap between germline ends came to 10 bases. CDR3 sequence: CATSDSRDNGELFF. In DNA form, the CDR3 reads TGTGCCACCAGTGATTCCCGAGACAACGGGGAGCTGTTTTTT.

V gene TRBV7-9 combines with J gene TRBJ2-1; 10 bases map to TRBD1. Germline loops: CDR1 SEHNR, CDR2 FQNEAQ (reference sequence). The CDR3 extends over 18 amino acids. V trimming: 4 bases; J trimming: 10 bases; junction bases outside the gene matches: 19. CDR3 amino acids: CASSSHSQTGGAAWEQFF. The CDR3 nucleotides are TGTGCCAGCAGCTCCCACTCACAGACAGGGGGCGCCGCCTGGGAGCAGTTCTTC.

The chain combines TRBV9 with TRBJ2-3; the D gene is possibly TRBD2 (5 bases). This CDR3 comprises 12 residues. Trimming cost V 0 bases and J 10 bases, with 9 bases left between them. CDR1 SGDLS and CDR2 YYNGEE come from the germline V gene. CDR3 sequence (DNA): TGTGCCAGCAGCGTAGGGACTCCCCCGCAGTATTTT. Its protein is CASSVGTPPQYF.

The chain uses TRBV5-1 and TRBJ2-7, with D tentatively TRBD1 or TRBD2 (6 bases each). Germline CDR1 reads SGHRS; CDR2 reads YFSETQ. The CDR3 consists of 13 residues. V lost 1 base, J lost 5 bases, and 10 bases lay in between. This CDR3 is CASSLRGLNEQYF. The CDR3 DNA follows: TGCGCCAGCAGCTTGCGGGGGCTCAACGAGCAGTACTTC.

The sample holds many counts of this clonotype. The J gene is TRBJ2-7, the V gene TRBV6-5; D uncertain. In germline, CDR1 is MNHEY, CDR2 SVGAGI. The CDR3 runs 17 residues. Trimming took 5 bases from V and 2 from J, leaving 22 bases between them. The CDR3 region is CASSQYPGPTSPYEQYF. Written as DNA, the CDR3 is TGTGCCAGCAGTCAATATCCTGGACCGACCTCCCCCTACGAGCAGTACTTC.

A few counts support this clonotype. The genes are TRBV20-1 and TRBJ2-7; 8 bases fit TRBD2. Germline V CDR1 and CDR2: DFQATT, SNEGSKA (reference sequence). The CDR3 runs to 11 residues. With 1 base clipped from V and 7 bases from J, the junction kept 0 bases outside the gene matches. CDR3 sequence (DNA): TGCAGTGCTAGAGGCGGGGGGGAGCAGTACTTC. Protein sequence: CSARGGGEQYF.

This clonotype was counted many times. The chain employs TRBV4-1 and TRBJ1-5; the D is unclear. Germline CDR1 MGHRA, CDR2 YSYEKL. The CDR3 consists of 12 residues. Trimming took 0 bases from V and 6 from J, leaving 3 bases between them. CDR3 sequence (DNA): TGCGCCAGCAGCCAAGACCTTCAGCCCCAGCATTTT. It codes for CASSQDLQPQHF.

The chain uses TRBV7-2 and TRBJ1-2; a weak D match, TRBD1 (6 bases). Germline V gene lookup returns CDR1 SGHTA and CDR2 FQGNSA. Trimming shortened V by 2 bases and J by 6 bases, and 13 bases separated the two germline ends. The CDR3 sequence is 14 residues long. In DNA, the CDR3 is TGTGCCAGCAGCTTACAGGGGCTAGGGGATGGCTACACCTTC. Translating it yields CASSLQGLGDGYTF.

This clonotype was counted a few times. This chain joins TRBV6-2 or TRBV6-3 and TRBJ2-3, with TRBD2 identical over 12 bases. CDR3 size: 15 residues. V lost 7 bases and J lost 4; bases outside the gene matches: 6. Germline CDR1 is MNHEY and CDR2 is SVGEGT. CDR3 in DNA: TGTGCCAGCACCGAGACTAGCGGGGGTCCAGATACGCAGTATTTT. This encodes CASTETSGGPDTQYF.

This clonotype has a handful of counts. This chain connects TRBV19 to TRBJ1-2; weak D call: TRBD1 (5 bases). Looked up from germline, CDR1 is LNHDA and CDR2 is SQIVND (reference sequence). V lost 3 bases, J lost 8 bases, and 13 bases lay in between. The CDR3 has 13 residues. The CDR3 DNA reads as TGTGCCAGTAGTATTCGGCAGGGCGGCGGCTACACCTTC. Translating gives CASSIRQGGGYTF.

This clonotype was detected a few times. The chain carries TRBV5-1 and TRBJ2-2, with TRBD1 matching over 10 bases. Germline V lookup: CDR1 SGHRS, CDR2 YFSETQ. The junction had 7 bases not matched to a gene; V was cut back by 4 bases and J by 7 bases. CDR3 length: 15 amino acids. As DNA, the CDR3 is TGCGCCAGCAGCAAAGACAGGGGGCGGAGCGGGGAGCTGTTTTTT. Translating it yields CASSKDRGRSGELFF.

This clonotype has more than one count but fewer than ten. This rearrangement joins TRBV7-9 to TRBJ2-1; D gene ambiguous. CDR3 length: 11 amino acids. V shed 3 bases and J shed 8 bases, with 5 bases lying between them. Germline assignment: CDR1 SEHNR and CDR2 FQNEAQ (reference sequence). The CDR3 loop reads CASSLADEQFF. CDR3 in DNA: TGTGCCAGCAGCTTGGCCGATGAGCAGTTCTTC.

The CDR3 sequence: CASSPLAGGLNTGELFF. The CDR3 DNA is TGTGCCAGCAGTCCTCTAGCGGGGGGGCTGAACACCGGGGAGCTGTTTTTT. The chain recombines TRBV11-1 with TRBJ2-2; the match to TRBD2 covers 12 bases. The V segment lost 6 bases and the J segment 1 base; nucleotides outside the gene matches: 6. This CDR3 spans 17 amino acids. CDR1 and CDR2 (germline): SGHAT, FQDESV (reference sequence).

This clonotype came up a few times. V usage is TRBV7-9 and J usage is TRBJ2-3; tentatively, D is TRBD1 (6 bases). V was shortened by 1 base and J by 4 bases, with 15 bases between the two germline ends. This CDR3 has 16 residues. Germline-derived CDR1 and CDR2 are SEHNR and FQNEAQ (reference sequence). Here the CDR3 reads CASSLDIIGGADTQYF. In DNA form, the CDR3 reads TGTGCCAGCAGCTTAGACATCATTGGGGGCGCAGATACGCAGTATTTT. Full variable domain (rest looked up from reference TRBV7-9 and TRBJ2-3): DTGVSQNPRHKITKRGQNVTFRCDPISEHNRLYWYRQTLGQGPEFLTYFQNEAQLEKSRLLSDRFSAERPKGSFSTLEIQRTEQGDSAMYLCASSLDIIGGADTQYFGPGTRLTVL.

This clonotype was detected ten times or more. An end of the junction does not agree with germline; a read error may underlie this. The chain has TRBV11-3 and TRBJ2-2, with D perhaps being TRBD1 or TRBD2 (5 bases each). The CDR3 loop spans 15 amino acids. Per the germline V gene, CDR1 is SGHNT and CDR2 is YENEEA. CDR3 DNA: TGTGCTAGCAGCTGGGGGACCTCGAACACCGGGGAGCTGTTTTTT. Translated, it gives CASSWGTSNTGELFF.

This clonotype was observed many times. The rearrangement joins TRBV27 to TRBJ2-7; perhaps D is TRBD1 or TRBD2 (5 bases each). The CDR3 contains 14 residues. V gave up 8 bases and J gave up 2 bases, with 16 bases separating them. Germline V gene lookup returns CDR1 MNHEY and CDR2 SMNVEV (reference sequence). The CDR3 loop is CASGPLVGAYEQYF. The CDR3 DNA follows: TGTGCCAGCGGGCCCTTAGTGGGGGCCTACGAGCAGTACTTC.

In its sample, this clonotype was seen many times. V and J are TRBV7-2 and TRBJ1-2, with D unclear. This CDR3 has 15 residues. The V and J ends lost 2 bases and 8 bases respectively, with 18 bases between them. In germline, CDR1 is SGHTA, CDR2 FQGNSA. The CDR3: CASSLLRASEGGYTF. The CDR3 nucleotides read TGTGCCAGCAGCTTACTTAGGGCAAGCGAGGGCGGCTACACCTTC.

This rearrangement joins TRBV4-3 to TRBJ2-7; weak D call: TRBD1 (5 bases). This CDR3 spans 14 amino acids. Trimming pared 0 bases from V and 1 base from J, leaving 7 bases between. CDR1 is LGHNA and CDR2 is YSLEER in the germline V gene. Written as DNA, the CDR3 is TGCGCCAGCAGCCAAGACCCAGGGTCCTACGAGCAGTACTTC. Amino acids: CASSQDPGSYEQYF.

The V gene is TRBV19, the J gene TRBJ2-6; D is unclear. V lost 6 bases, J lost 4 bases, and 10 bases lay in between. CDR3 size: 14 residues. Germline CDR1 and CDR2: LNHDA and SQIVND (reference sequence). CDR3 amino acids: CASRLTPGANVLTF. CDR3 DNA sequence: TGTGCCAGTAGGTTGACCCCCGGGGCCAACGTCCTGACTTTC.

The table lists this clonotype with many counts. An end of the junction does not agree with germline; a read error may underlie this. The chain joins TRBV10-2 to TRBJ1-1; 7 bases fit TRBD1. Germline loops: CDR1 WSHSY, CDR2 SAAADI. The CDR3 totals 14 residues. CDR3 sequence (DNA): TGCTCCAGCAGTGAGTTCTCAGGGGGCACTGAAGCTTTCTTT. Translation gives CSSSEFSGGTEAFF.